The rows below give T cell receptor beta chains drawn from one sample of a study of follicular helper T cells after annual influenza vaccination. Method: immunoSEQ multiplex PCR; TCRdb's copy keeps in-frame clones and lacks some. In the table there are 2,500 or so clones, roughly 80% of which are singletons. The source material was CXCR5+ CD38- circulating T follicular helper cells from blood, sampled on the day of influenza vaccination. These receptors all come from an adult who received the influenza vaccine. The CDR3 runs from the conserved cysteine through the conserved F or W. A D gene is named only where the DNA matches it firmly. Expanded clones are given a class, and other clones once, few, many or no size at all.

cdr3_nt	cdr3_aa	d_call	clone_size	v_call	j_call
TGTGCCAGCAGCTTAGAGGCCAGCGGGAGTAAGACCCAGTACTTC	CASSLEASGSKTQYF	TRBD2	NA	TRBV11-2	TRBJ2-5
TGTGCCAGCAGCACCTTGACAGATCGGCCGGCTAATGAAAAACTGTTTTTT	CASSTLTDRPANEKLFF	NA	NA	TRBV5-6	TRBJ1-4
TGTGCCAGCGGAGGAGGGAGGTCCTACGAGCAGTACTTC	CASGGGRSYEQYF	NA	NA	TRBV2	TRBJ2-7
TGTGCCAGCAGTGCCAATTTTGGCTCCTATAATTCACCCCTCCACTTT	CASSANFGSYNSPLHF	NA	few	TRBV6-1	TRBJ1-6
TGTGCCAGCAGCCTTGGAGGGGGGCGGGGAGGTTTCCAAGAGACCCAGTACTTC	CASSLGGGRGGFQETQYF	NA	NA	TRBV4-2	TRBJ2-5
TGTGCCAGCAGCTTTGGGCTCTCTTACTACAATGAGCAGTTCTTC	CASSFGLSYYNEQFF	NA	NA	TRBV5-4	TRBJ2-1
TGTGCCAGCAACGGGGGGGACCACCGGGAGCTGTTTTTT	CASNGGDHRELFF	TRBD2	few	TRBV6-1	TRBJ2-2
TGCGCCAGCAGCTCGGGGACAGCCACGGAGACCCAGTACTTC	CASSSGTATETQYF	TRBD1	once	TRBV5-1	TRBJ2-5
TGTGCCAGCAGCTTAGTAGGGACAGTTCTTTTGAGGCCCCAGCATTTT	CASSLVGTVLLRPQHF	TRBD1	NA	TRBV13	TRBJ1-5
TGTGCCAGCAGCCAAGAGCGGGGGGCAAAGGAGACCCAGTACTTC	CASSQERGAKETQYF	TRBD2	NA	TRBV4-2	TRBJ2-5